This T cell receptor (beta chain) was identified during a study of lymphopenia after photon versus proton radiotherapy. Study-wide results and limits: Relative stability marked proton patients; photon patients lost diversity and naive cells. Authors raise, but do not show, better survival with proton therapy. Oligoclonal CD8+ Temra expansion after nadir drove photon patients' diversity drop.

Germline V gene lookup returns CDR1 SNHLY and CDR2 FYNNEI. V trimming: 6 bases; J trimming: 3 bases; junction bases outside the gene matches: 9. CDR3 length: 16 amino acids. Generated by immunoSEQ multiplex PCR, the TCRdb table keeps only in-frame clones and is missing some. The data show about 20,000 clones, around nine tenths seen once. Comments on this clone: Its antigen remains unknown.

This receptor was obtained from an older woman with pancreatic cancer. Some clones in this sample may be carry-over from other donors' samples. The chain carries TRBV2 and TRBJ2-1; 9 bases align to TRBD2. The sequencing here drew on peripheral blood, taken from a patient treated with proton-based radiotherapy. In DNA form, the CDR3 reads TGTGCCAGCAGAGGACCTAGCGGGAACCTCTACAATGAGCAGTTCTTC. It specifies CASRGPSGNLYNEQFF.